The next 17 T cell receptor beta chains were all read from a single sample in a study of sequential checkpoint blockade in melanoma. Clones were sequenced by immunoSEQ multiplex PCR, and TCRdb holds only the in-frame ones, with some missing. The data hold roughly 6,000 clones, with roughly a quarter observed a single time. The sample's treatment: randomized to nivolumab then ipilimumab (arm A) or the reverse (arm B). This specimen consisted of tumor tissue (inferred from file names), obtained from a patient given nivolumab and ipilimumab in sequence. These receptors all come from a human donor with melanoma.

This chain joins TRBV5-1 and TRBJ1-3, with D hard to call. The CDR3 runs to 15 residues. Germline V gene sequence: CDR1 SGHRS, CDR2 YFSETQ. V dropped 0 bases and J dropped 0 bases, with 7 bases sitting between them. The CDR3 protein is CASSLAVDSGNTIYF. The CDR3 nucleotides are TGCGCCAGCAGCTTGGCTGTTGACTCTGGAAACACCATATATTTT.

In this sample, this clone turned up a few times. Here the CDR3 reads CASRNTGAGNTDTQYF. CDR3 bases: TGTGCCAGCAGAAATACAGGGGCGGGGAACACAGATACGCAGTATTTT. The chain links TRBV11-3 to TRBJ2-3, with D perhaps TRBD1 (7 bases). CDR3 length equals 16 residues. The V end lost 6 bases, the J end lost 2 bases, and 18 bases lay between the germline ends. The V gene's germline CDR1 is SGHNT and CDR2 YENEEA.

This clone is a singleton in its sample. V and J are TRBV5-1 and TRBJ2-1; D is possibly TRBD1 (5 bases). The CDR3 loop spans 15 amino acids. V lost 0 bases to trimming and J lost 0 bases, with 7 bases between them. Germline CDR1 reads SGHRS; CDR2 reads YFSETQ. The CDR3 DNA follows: TGCGCCAGCAGCTTGGTACAGGCCTCCTACAATGAGCAGTTCTTC. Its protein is CASSLVQASYNEQFF.

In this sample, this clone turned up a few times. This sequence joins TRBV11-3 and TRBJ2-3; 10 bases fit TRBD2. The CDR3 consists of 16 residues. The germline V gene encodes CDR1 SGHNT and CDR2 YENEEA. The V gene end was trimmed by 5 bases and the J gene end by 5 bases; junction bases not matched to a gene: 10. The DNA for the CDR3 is TGTGCCAGCAGCGAATATAGGCTAGCGGGAGTAGATACGCAGTATTTT. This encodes CASSEYRLAGVDTQYF.

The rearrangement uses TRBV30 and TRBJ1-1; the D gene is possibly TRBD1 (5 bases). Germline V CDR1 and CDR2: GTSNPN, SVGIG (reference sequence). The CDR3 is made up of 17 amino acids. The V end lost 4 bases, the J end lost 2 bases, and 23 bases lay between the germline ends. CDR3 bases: TGTGCCTGGATCAATTTACGGACCTTTCGGGGCAACACTGAAGCTTTCTTT. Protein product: CAWINLRTFRGNTEAFF. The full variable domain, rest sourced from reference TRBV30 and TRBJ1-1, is SQTIHQWPATLVQPVGSPLSLECTVEGTSNPNLYWYRQAAGRGLQLLFYSVGIGQISSEVPQNLSASRPQDRQFILSSKKLLLSDSGFYLCAWINLRTFRGNTEAFFGQGTRLTVV.

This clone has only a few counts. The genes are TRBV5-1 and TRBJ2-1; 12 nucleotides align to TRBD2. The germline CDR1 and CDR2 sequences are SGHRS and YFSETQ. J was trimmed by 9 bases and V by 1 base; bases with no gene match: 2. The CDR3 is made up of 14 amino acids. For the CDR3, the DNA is TGCGCCAGCAGCTTGCTAGCGGGAGGGAGTGAGCAGTTCTTC. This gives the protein CASSLLAGGSEQFF.

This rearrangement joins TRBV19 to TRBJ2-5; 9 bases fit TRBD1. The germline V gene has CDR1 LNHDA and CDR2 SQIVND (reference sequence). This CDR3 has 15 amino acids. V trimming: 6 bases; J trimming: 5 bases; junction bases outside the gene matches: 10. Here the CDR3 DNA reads TGTGCCAGTAGGGTCTCGACAGGGGGGTCGGAGACCCAGTACTTC. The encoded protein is CASRVSTGGSETQYF.

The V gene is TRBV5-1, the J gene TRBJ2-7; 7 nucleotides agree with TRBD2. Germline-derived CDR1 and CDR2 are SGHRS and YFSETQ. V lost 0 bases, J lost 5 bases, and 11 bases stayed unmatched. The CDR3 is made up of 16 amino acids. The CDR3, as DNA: TGCGCCAGCAGCTTGGGACCCCGGCAGGGACTAAACGAGCAGTACTTC. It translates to CASSLGPRQGLNEQYF.

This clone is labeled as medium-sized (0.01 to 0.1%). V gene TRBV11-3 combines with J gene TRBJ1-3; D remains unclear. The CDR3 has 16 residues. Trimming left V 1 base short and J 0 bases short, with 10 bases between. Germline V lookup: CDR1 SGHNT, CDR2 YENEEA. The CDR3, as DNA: TGTGCCAGCAGCTTAGGCGAGGGCAACTCTGGAAACACCATATATTTT. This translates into CASSLGEGNSGNTIYF.

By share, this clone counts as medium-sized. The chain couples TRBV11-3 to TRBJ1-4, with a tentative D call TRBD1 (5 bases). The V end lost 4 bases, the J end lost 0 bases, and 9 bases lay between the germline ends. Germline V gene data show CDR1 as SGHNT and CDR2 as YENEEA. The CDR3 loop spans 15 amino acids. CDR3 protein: CASSSQGATNEKLFF. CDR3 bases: TGTGCCAGCAGCTCCCAGGGAGCAACTAATGAAAAACTGTTTTTT. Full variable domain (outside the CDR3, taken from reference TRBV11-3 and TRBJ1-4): EAGVVQSPRYKIIEKKQPVAFWCNPISGHNTLYWYLQNLGQGPELLIRYENEEAVDDSQLPKDRFSAERLKGVDSTLKIQPAELGDSAVYLCASSSQGATNEKLFFGSGTQLSVL.

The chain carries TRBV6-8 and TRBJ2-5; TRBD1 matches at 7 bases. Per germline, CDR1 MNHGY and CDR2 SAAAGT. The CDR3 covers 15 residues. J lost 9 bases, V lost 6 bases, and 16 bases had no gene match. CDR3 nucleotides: TGTGCCAGCAGGCAGGGCTGGGACAGCACCCTTTCCCAGTACTTC. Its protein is CASRQGWDSTLSQYF.

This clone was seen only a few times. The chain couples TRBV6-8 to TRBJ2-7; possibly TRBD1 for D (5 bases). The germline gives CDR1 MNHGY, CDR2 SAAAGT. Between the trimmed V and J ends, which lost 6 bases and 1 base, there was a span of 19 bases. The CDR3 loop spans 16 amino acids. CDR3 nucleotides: TGTGCCAGCAGAGGGATGAGGCAGGGCGGATCCTACGAGCAGTACTTC. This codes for CASRGMRQGGSYEQYF.

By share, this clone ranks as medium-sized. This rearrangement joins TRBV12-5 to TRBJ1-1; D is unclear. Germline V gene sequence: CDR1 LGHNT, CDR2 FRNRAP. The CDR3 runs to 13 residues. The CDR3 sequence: CASTLALRTEAFF. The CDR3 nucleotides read TGTGCCAGCACCCTCGCTCTACGCACAGAAGCTTTCTTT.

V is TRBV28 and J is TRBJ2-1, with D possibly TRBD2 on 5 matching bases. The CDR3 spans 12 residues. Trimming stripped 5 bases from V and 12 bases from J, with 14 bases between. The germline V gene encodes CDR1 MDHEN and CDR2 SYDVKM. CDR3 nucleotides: TGTGCCAGCAGTCCACCCACCGGAGGGCAGTTCTTC. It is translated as CASSPPTGGQFF.

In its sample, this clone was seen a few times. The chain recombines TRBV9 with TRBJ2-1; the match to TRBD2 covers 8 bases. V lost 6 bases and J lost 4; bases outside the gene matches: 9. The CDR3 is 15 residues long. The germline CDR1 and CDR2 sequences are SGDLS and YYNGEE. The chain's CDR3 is CASNEAGVAYNEQFF. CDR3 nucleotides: TGTGCCAGCAACGAAGCGGGAGTGGCGTACAATGAGCAGTTCTTC.

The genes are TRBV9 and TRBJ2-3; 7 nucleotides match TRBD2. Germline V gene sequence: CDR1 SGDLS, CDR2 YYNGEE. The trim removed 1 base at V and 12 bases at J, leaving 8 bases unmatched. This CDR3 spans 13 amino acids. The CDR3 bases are TGTGCCAGCAGCGTAATAGAAGCGGGACGACAGTATTTT. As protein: CASSVIEAGRQYF.

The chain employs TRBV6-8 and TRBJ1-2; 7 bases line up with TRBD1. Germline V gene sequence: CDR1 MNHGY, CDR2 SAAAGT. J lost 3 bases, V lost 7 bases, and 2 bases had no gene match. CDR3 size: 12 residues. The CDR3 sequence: CASKGTDYGYTF. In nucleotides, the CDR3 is TGTGCCAGCAAAGGGACAGACTATGGCTACACCTTC.